This T cell receptor beta chain was recorded in a study of pediatric ulcerative colitis. Study-level findings and limits: In rectum, acute severe colitis had expanded clones and less diversity. Substantially fewer templates came from a couple of patients' blood samples. All ulcerative colitis patients, but no controls, carried two rectal clonotypes.

On this clone itself: Antigen unknown.

The table came from immunoSEQ multiplex PCR; TCRdb's copy has only in-frame clones and leaves some out. The sample has approximately 9,300 clones; approximately 88% are singletons. V was cut by 4 bases and J by 3 bases, with 17 bases left in between. In germline, CDR1 is SGHRS, CDR2 YFSETQ. The CDR3 consists of 15 residues. The sequence derives from a girl aged 10-17 years with moderate ulcerative colitis. What was sequenced was blood. The V and J genes are TRBV5-1 and TRBJ2-7; either TRBD1 or TRBD2 may fit D (5 bases each). CDR3: CASSLGDPSVYEQYF. Written as DNA, the CDR3 is TGCGCCAGCAGCCTCGGGGACCCCAGTGTCTACGAGCAGTACTTC.